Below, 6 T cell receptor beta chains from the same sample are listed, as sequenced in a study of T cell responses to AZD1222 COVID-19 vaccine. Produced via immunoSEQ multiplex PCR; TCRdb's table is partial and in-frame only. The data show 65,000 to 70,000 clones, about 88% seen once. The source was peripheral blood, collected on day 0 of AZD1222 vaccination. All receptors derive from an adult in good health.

In nucleotides, the CDR3 is TGTGCCTGGAGGAAGACTAGCGGGACCCACAATGAGCAGTTCTTC. Its protein is CAWRKTSGTHNEQFF. The chain carries TRBV30 and TRBJ2-1, with 11 bases aligning to TRBD2. Germline V gene sequence: CDR1 GTSNPN, CDR2 SVGIG (reference sequence). J lost 5 bases, V lost 3 bases, and 6 bases had no gene match. This CDR3 region has 15 residues.

In nucleotides, the CDR3 is TGCGCCAGCAGTTGGGGACTAGCCTCCGATGAGCAGTTCTTC. It is translated as CASSWGLASDEQFF. The rearrangement joins TRBV10-1 to TRBJ2-1; 9 positions match TRBD2. The germline V gene encodes CDR1 WNHNN and CDR2 SYGVQD (reference sequence). This CDR3 comprises 14 residues. The V gene end was trimmed by 5 bases and the J gene end by 8 bases; junction bases not matched to a gene: 7.

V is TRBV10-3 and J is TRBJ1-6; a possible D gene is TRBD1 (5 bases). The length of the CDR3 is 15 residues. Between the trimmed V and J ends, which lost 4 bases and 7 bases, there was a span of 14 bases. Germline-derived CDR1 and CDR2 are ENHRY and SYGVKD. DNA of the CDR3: TGTGCCATCAGTGGTTCCGGGGCAGAGAATTCACCCCTCCACTTT. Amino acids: CAISGSGAENSPLHF.

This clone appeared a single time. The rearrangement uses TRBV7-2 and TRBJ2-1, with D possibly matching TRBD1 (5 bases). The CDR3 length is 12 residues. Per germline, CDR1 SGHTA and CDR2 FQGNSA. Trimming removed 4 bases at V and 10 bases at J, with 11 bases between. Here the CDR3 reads CASSSLDTEQFF. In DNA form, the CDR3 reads TGTGCCAGCAGCTCCCTGGACACCGAGCAGTTCTTC.

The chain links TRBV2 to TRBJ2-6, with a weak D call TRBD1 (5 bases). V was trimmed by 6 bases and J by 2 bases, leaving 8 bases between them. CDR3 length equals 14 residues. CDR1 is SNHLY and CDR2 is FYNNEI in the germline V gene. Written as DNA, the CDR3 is TGTGCCAGCAGATCAGGGACTGGGGCCAACGTCCTGACTTTC. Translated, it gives CASRSGTGANVLTF.

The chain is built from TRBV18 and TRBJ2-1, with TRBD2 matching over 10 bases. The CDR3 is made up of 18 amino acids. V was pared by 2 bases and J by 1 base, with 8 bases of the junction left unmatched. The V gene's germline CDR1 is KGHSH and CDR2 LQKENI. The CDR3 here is CASSPLGALAGSYNEQFF. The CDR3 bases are TGTGCCAGCTCACCATTAGGGGCACTAGCGGGGTCCTACAATGAGCAGTTCTTC.